These T cell receptor beta chains were read from a single sample in a study of blood T cell repertoires in COVID-19. Sequencing was performed with immunoSEQ multiplex PCR; in TCRdb, only in-frame clones are kept and a portion is missing. The data hold 250,000 to 300,000 clones, with roughly 80% observed a single time. The sequenced material came from PBMCs or T cells enriched from blood (not recorded which). These receptors all come from a man in his forties who had been exposed to COVID-19. The CDR3 runs from the conserved cysteine through the conserved F or W. Each record gives: J gene, V gene, D gene, clone size, CDR3 DNA, CDR3 protein. D genes are given only for firm matches. Size values are once, few and many counts, or a class for expanded clones, and some rows have none.

J: TRBJ2-3; V: TRBV4-2; D: -; size: -; DNA: TGTGCCAGCAGGGTAGCGGCCCAGAGCACAGATACGCAGTATTTT; CDR3: CASRVAAQSTDTQYF
J: TRBJ2-7; V: TRBV5-6; D: -; size: -; DNA: TGTGCCAGCAGCTCCGACACCTACGAGCAGTACTTC; CDR3: CASSSDTYEQYF
J: TRBJ2-1; V: TRBV7-2; D: TRBD1; size: -; DNA: TGTGCCAGCAGCTGGGACAGGGGGCGCAATGAGCAGTTCTTC; CDR3: CASSWDRGRNEQFF
J: TRBJ2-3; V: TRBV6-1; D: -; size: -; DNA: TGTGCCAGCAGTGAAGCGCAGGGCAGAAGCACAGATACGCAGTATTTT; CDR3: CASSEAQGRSTDTQYF
J: TRBJ1-4; V: TRBV19; D: -; size: -; DNA: TGTGCCAGTAGTACCAACAGGGTCCCTGAAAAACTGTTTTTT; CDR3: CASSTNRVPEKLFF
J: TRBJ1-5; V: TRBV7-9; D: -; size: -; DNA: TGTGCCAGCAGCCCCGGACAGAACCAGCCCCAGCATTTT; CDR3: CASSPGQNQPQHF
J: TRBJ2-5; V: TRBV18; D: -; size: -; DNA: TGTGCCAGCTCACCATCCGGGTCCGAGACCCAGTACTTC; CDR3: CASSPSGSETQYF
J: TRBJ2-2; V: TRBV4-1; D: -; size: -; DNA: TGCGCCAGCAGCCAAGAGGTGACGAGGGCCGGGGAGCTGTTTTTT; CDR3: CASSQEVTRAGELFF
J: TRBJ2-5; V: TRBV5-6; D: -; size: few; DNA: TGTGCCAGCAGCTTCGTACAGGTCCAAGAGACCCAGTACTTC; CDR3: CASSFVQVQETQYF
J: TRBJ2-1; V: TRBV5-1; D: TRBD2; size: -; DNA: TGCGCCAGCAGCTTGGGGACTAGCGGCCACAATGAGCAGTTCTTC; CDR3: CASSLGTSGHNEQFF
J: TRBJ1-1; V: TRBV12-3/TRBV12-4; D: -; size: -; DNA: TGTGCCAGCAGTTTTGTCAGGTACACTGAAGCTTTCTTT; CDR3: CASSFVRYTEAFF
J: TRBJ2-7; V: TRBV9; D: -; size: -; DNA: TGTGCCAGCAGCGTAGGAGCTTACAGCCTACCCTACGAGCAGTACTTC; CDR3: CASSVGAYSLPYEQYF
J: TRBJ2-5; V: TRBV12-5; D: -; size: -; DNA: TGTGCTAGTGGTTTGGGTGGTCGCTCGGAAGAGACCCAGTACTTC; CDR3: CASGLGGRSEETQYF
J: TRBJ2-1; V: TRBV5-1; D: TRBD1; size: -; DNA: TGCGCCAGCAGCTTCCGAATAGGACAGGGGGCAACGAATGAGCAGTTCTTC; CDR3: CASSFRIGQGATNEQFF
J: TRBJ2-7; V: TRBV6-1; D: -; size: once; DNA: TGTGCCAGCAGTGAAGGTACCCGAATAGCCAACTACGAGCAGTACTTC; CDR3: CASSEGTRIANYEQYF
J: TRBJ2-7; V: TRBV13; D: -; size: -; DNA: TGTGCCAGCAGCTGGACAGACAACGAGCAGTACTTC; CDR3: CASSWTDNEQYF
J: TRBJ1-1; V: TRBV11-3; D: TRBD1; size: -; DNA: TGTGCCAGCAGCTTAGGGGACAGGGGATCGAACACTGAAGCTTTCTTT; CDR3: CASSLGDRGSNTEAFF
J: TRBJ2-3; V: TRBV10-3; D: TRBD2; size: -; DNA: TGTGCCATCGGGTGGGGACCGGGACTAGGGTCCGCAGATACGCAGTATTTT; CDR3: CAIGWGPGLGSADTQYF
J: TRBJ2-1; V: TRBV29-1; D: -; size: -; DNA: TGCAGCGTCCTGACTAGAAATGAGCAGTTCTTC; CDR3: CSVLTRNEQFF
J: TRBJ2-7; V: TRBV6-4; D: -; size: -; DNA: TGTGCCAGTGTCGTTTCCTACGAGCAGTACTTC; CDR3: CASVVSYEQYF
J: TRBJ2-2; V: TRBV28; D: TRBD1; size: -; DNA: TGTGCCAGCAGAACCCCGGGACAGGGGAAAACCGGGGAGCTGTTTTTT; CDR3: CASRTPGQGKTGELFF
J: TRBJ2-2; V: TRBV5-1; D: TRBD1; size: -; DNA: TGCGCCAGCAGCTTAACAGGGGCGGGCACCGGGGAGCTGTTTTTT; CDR3: CASSLTGAGTGELFF
J: TRBJ2-7; V: TRBV7-6; D: TRBD1; size: -; DNA: TGTGCCAGCAGCGCGGACAGGGGCGAAGAGCAGTACTTC; CDR3: CASSADRGEEQYF
J: TRBJ2-3; V: TRBV30; D: TRBD2; size: -; DNA: TGTGCCTGGAGAGGGGGTAGCGGGAGCCCCGCAGATACGCAGTATTTT; CDR3: CAWRGGSGSPADTQYF
J: TRBJ1-2; V: TRBV27; D: -; size: -; DNA: TGTGCCAGCAGCCCTACAGAGAACTATGGCTACACCTTC; CDR3: CASSPTENYGYTF
J: TRBJ2-2; V: TRBV7-3; D: -; size: -; DNA: TGTGCCAGCAGCTTAGTTGCCTCCACGGGACACGGGGAGCTGTTTTTT; CDR3: CASSLVASTGHGELFF
J: TRBJ2-1; V: TRBV7-9; D: -; size: -; DNA: TGTGCCAGCAGCTTGAGTGGGAGTAACAATGAGCAGTTCTTC; CDR3: CASSLSGSNNEQFF
J: TRBJ2-1; V: TRBV11-3; D: -; size: once; DNA: TGTGCCAGCAGCTTAGGTATCTACAATGAGCAGTTCTTC; CDR3: CASSLGIYNEQFF
J: TRBJ2-2; V: TRBV13; D: -; size: -; DNA: TGTGCCAGCAGCCCCCCAGACACCGGGGAGCTGTTTTTT; CDR3: CASSPPDTGELFF
J: TRBJ2-3; V: TRBV10-2; D: -; size: -; DNA: TGCGCCAGCAGTAGAACTCATACTACTAGCACAGATACGCAGTATTTT; CDR3: CASSRTHTTSTDTQYF
J: TRBJ1-5; V: TRBV6-5; D: TRBD1; size: -; DNA: TGTGCCAGCAGTCAGAATGACAGGGACAATCAGCCCCAGCATTTT; CDR3: CASSQNDRDNQPQHF
J: TRBJ1-2; V: TRBV11-2; D: -; size: -; DNA: TGTGCCAGCAGCTTAGATCGTGTCTATGGCTACACCTTC; CDR3: CASSLDRVYGYTF
J: TRBJ1-1; V: TRBV19; D: -; size: -; DNA: TGTGCCAGTAGTGACCCTCTACAGGTTCTCAACACTGAAGCTTTCTTT; CDR3: CASSDPLQVLNTEAFF
J: TRBJ1-4; V: TRBV12-3/TRBV12-4; D: -; size: -; DNA: TGTGCCAGCGATCACCAGGGTGGCGAAAAACTGTTTTTT; CDR3: CASDHQGGEKLFF
J: TRBJ2-7; V: TRBV5-1; D: TRBD2; size: -; DNA: TGCGCCAGCAGCTTCGGGACTAGCGGGTATATTAAATACGAGCAGTACTTC; CDR3: CASSFGTSGYIKYEQYF
J: TRBJ2-1; V: TRBV5-4; D: TRBD1; size: -; DNA: TGTGCCAGCAGCTTGAAGGACAGGGGAGCATTCTTC; CDR3: CASSLKDRGAFF
J: TRBJ2-1; V: TRBV6-1; D: -; size: few; DNA: TGTGCCAGCAGTGAAAGGCGGGCTTACAATGAGCAGTTCTTC; CDR3: CASSERRAYNEQFF